A selection of T cell receptor beta chains follows, all from one sample in a study of cytomegalovirus exposure and HLA in healthy donors. TCRdb keeps only in-frame clones here, not all; method: immunoSEQ multiplex PCR. The sample has under 200,000 clones, about two thirds seen once. The sequencing input was PBMCs. These TCRs come from a woman between 18 and 29 years old in good health and CMV-seropositive. Each CDR3 is given with its conserved first and last residue. The D gene is left open where the match is weak. Size tells how often a clone was seen (once, few, many) or the class of an expanded clone, and some rows leave it out.

CDR3nt: TGTGCCAGCAGTTACTTCGGGACTAGCGTTCACAATGAGCAGTTCTTC
CDR3aa: CASSYFGTSVHNEQFF
abundance: few
d_gene: TRBD2
j_gene: TRBJ2-1
v_gene: TRBV6-5

CDR3nt: TGCAGCGTTGTATCGCGGGGTCTATACAATGAGCAGTTCTTC
CDR3aa: CSVVSRGLYNEQFF
abundance: NA
d_gene: NA
j_gene: TRBJ2-1
v_gene: TRBV29-1

CDR3nt: TGTGCCACCCTGGACAGGGATAGCTCCTACAATGAGCAGTTCTTC
CDR3aa: CATLDRDSSYNEQFF
abundance: NA
d_gene: TRBD1
j_gene: TRBJ2-1
v_gene: TRBV6-5

CDR3nt: TGTGCCAGCAGTTTTTCGTGGCTAGCGGGAGACAATGAGCAGTTCTTC
CDR3aa: CASSFSWLAGDNEQFF
abundance: NA
d_gene: TRBD2
j_gene: TRBJ2-1
v_gene: TRBV28

CDR3nt: TGTGCTAGTGGGCTAGGACAGGCTGCGGCCACCTTC
CDR3aa: CASGLGQAAATF
abundance: NA
d_gene: TRBD1
j_gene: TRBJ1-2
v_gene: TRBV12-5

CDR3nt: TGTGCCAGCAGTTACGGGGGACGGATTCGGAGGACCGGGGAGCTGTTTTTT
CDR3aa: CASSYGGRIRRTGELFF
abundance: few
d_gene: NA
j_gene: TRBJ2-2
v_gene: TRBV27

CDR3nt: TGTGCCAGCAGTGAGCACGGGTCTCCCTACGAGCAGTACTTC
CDR3aa: CASSEHGSPYEQYF
abundance: NA
d_gene: NA
j_gene: TRBJ2-7
v_gene: TRBV25-1

CDR3nt: TGTGCCAGCAGTGAATTTGGCCAGGGGGTTCAGCCCCAGCATTTT
CDR3aa: CASSEFGQGVQPQHF
abundance: NA
d_gene: TRBD1
j_gene: TRBJ1-5
v_gene: TRBV6-1

CDR3nt: TGTGCCAGCATGAGACAACTCTCTGGGGCCAACGTCCTGACTTTC
CDR3aa: CASMRQLSGANVLTF
abundance: NA
d_gene: NA
j_gene: TRBJ2-6
v_gene: TRBV27

CDR3nt: TGTGCCAGCAGTGAAAGGGGTTACGAGCAGTACTTC
CDR3aa: CASSERGYEQYF
abundance: NA
d_gene: NA
j_gene: TRBJ2-7
v_gene: TRBV6-1

CDR3nt: TGCGCCAGCAGCTTGCTAGCGGGAGGAAGAAACAATGAGCAGTTCTTC
CDR3aa: CASSLLAGGRNNEQFF
abundance: NA
d_gene: TRBD2
j_gene: TRBJ2-1
v_gene: TRBV5-1

CDR3nt: TGTGCCAGCAGCCGACCCCGGGACAACTACGAGCAGTACTTC
CDR3aa: CASSRPRDNYEQYF
abundance: NA
d_gene: NA
j_gene: TRBJ2-7
v_gene: TRBV11-2

CDR3nt: TGTGCCAGCAGTTACTCGGCGACGCTAGGTGAAAAACTGTTTTTT
CDR3aa: CASSYSATLGEKLFF
abundance: NA
d_gene: NA
j_gene: TRBJ1-4
v_gene: TRBV6-6

CDR3nt: TGTGCCAGTACGTCGCTAGCCGATACTAGCACAGATACGCAGTATTTT
CDR3aa: CASTSLADTSTDTQYF
abundance: NA
d_gene: NA
j_gene: TRBJ2-3
v_gene: TRBV19

CDR3nt: TGTGCCAGCACCTCCCTCGCCGGGACTAGCGGGGGGCGGGGGGTGCAGTTCTTC
CDR3aa: CASTSLAGTSGGRGVQFF
abundance: few
d_gene: TRBD2
j_gene: TRBJ2-1
v_gene: TRBV5-6

CDR3nt: TGTGCCAGTAGTTTACGACTAGCACCCTACGAGCAGTACTTC
CDR3aa: CASSLRLAPYEQYF
abundance: NA
d_gene: TRBD2
j_gene: TRBJ2-7
v_gene: TRBV19

CDR3nt: TGTGCCAGCAACAAACTGACAGGGCCCGAAGGCTACACCTTC
CDR3aa: CASNKLTGPEGYTF
abundance: NA
d_gene: TRBD1
j_gene: TRBJ1-2
v_gene: TRBV7-2

CDR3nt: TGCGCCAGCAGCTCCCTCAGCGGGGGTTCCACAGATACGCAGTATTTT
CDR3aa: CASSSLSGGSTDTQYF
abundance: NA
d_gene: TRBD2
j_gene: TRBJ2-3
v_gene: TRBV5-1

CDR3nt: TGTGCCAGCGGGCCAGGGCACAATGAGCAGTTCTTC
CDR3aa: CASGPGHNEQFF
abundance: NA
d_gene: NA
j_gene: TRBJ2-1
v_gene: TRBV28

CDR3nt: TGTGCCAGCAGGAGCGGGGGAGGGTATGGCAATCAGCCCCAGCATTTT
CDR3aa: CASRSGGGYGNQPQHF
abundance: NA
d_gene: NA
j_gene: TRBJ1-5
v_gene: TRBV27

CDR3nt: TGCGCCAGCAGCTTCGACAGGGGACTAGCGGTGCAAGAGACCCAGTACTTC
CDR3aa: CASSFDRGLAVQETQYF
abundance: NA
d_gene: TRBD2
j_gene: TRBJ2-5
v_gene: TRBV5-1

CDR3nt: TGCGCCAGCAGCTTGGCCGCAGGCAGCTCTGGAAACACCATATATTTT
CDR3aa: CASSLAAGSSGNTIYF
abundance: few
d_gene: NA
j_gene: TRBJ1-3
v_gene: TRBV5-1